The source of this T cell receptor beta chain is a study of blood T cell repertoires in COVID-19. The CDR3 covers 12 residues. V shed 5 bases and J 6 bases; nucleotides not matched to a gene: 2. Germline lookup yields CDR1 KGHSH and CDR2 LQKENI. Only in-frame clones appear in the TCRdb table, and some are missing; sequencing was by immunoSEQ multiplex PCR. The sample lists roughly 69,000 clones; 78% were seen once. V gene TRBV18 combines with J gene TRBJ1-2, with 8 bases identical to TRBD1. This TCR came from a man between 60 and 70 years old with COVID-19, enrolled during active disease. The sequencing sample was made of peripheral blood. The DNA for the CDR3 is TGTGCCAGCTCATCGACAGGGGATGGCTACACCTTC. Its protein is CASSSTGDGYTF. The full variable domain, rest sourced from reference TRBV18 and TRBJ1-2, is NAGVMQNPRHLVRRRGQEARLRCSPMKGHSHVYWYRQLPEEGLKFMVYLQKENIIDESGMPKERFSAEFPKEGPSILRIQQVVRGDSAAYFCASSSTGDGYTFGSGTRLTVV.